This paragraph covers one T cell receptor (beta chain) sequence. Looked up from germline, CDR1 is MGHDK and CDR2 is SYGVNS. Deletions cut 6 bases from V and 8 bases from J, with 10 bases between. The CDR3 has 12 amino acids. In the authors' workflow: Estimates of nucleated cell counts were drawn from the amplification of reference gene primers. Measured with immunoSEQ multiplex PCR; TCRdb has only the in-frame clones, and not every one. V and J calls and clone size are as listed in that table; D and trimming were resolved from the DNA. The sample has some 250,000 clones; approximately 84% are singletons. These data are taken from a study of blood T cell repertoires in COVID-19. Study in general: The samples span acute and convalescent COVID-19 from the United States, Italy and Spain. Sample material is recorded as cDNA or gDNA derived from T cells, B-cell-depleted T cells, or PBMCs.

The clonotype comes from a woman in her twenties or thirties who had recovered from COVID-19. The chain uses TRBV25-1 and TRBJ1-4, with D possibly TRBD1 on 5 matching bases. Material for sequencing was peripheral blood. The CDR3 DNA reads as TGTGCCAGCAGGGGGCGAGACGAAAAACTGTTTTTT. Translating gives CASRGRDEKLFF.